These 19 T cell receptor beta chains share one sample of origin, sequenced in a study of naive and memory T cell subsets. The beta constant-region primer was an equimolar mix of two oligonucleotides covering TRBC1 and TRBC2. Four rounds of PCR amplified the ligated cDNA using nested alpha and beta constant-region primers plus SP2. TCRdb recomputed calls from the UMI-ligation and nested PCR reads with MiXCR, one row per CDR3 protein. The sample lists roughly 130,000 distinct CDR3 sequences; 36% were seen once. The sequencing sample was made of central memory CD4+ T cells from blood. These receptors originate from a human donor in good health.

This clonotype was seen more than once but under ten times. The gene calls are TRBV2 and TRBJ2-1; possible D gene TRBD1, 6 bases. CDR3 length equals 16 residues. Per the germline V gene, CDR1 is SNHLY and CDR2 is FYNNEI. Trimming stripped 5 bases from V and 9 bases from J, with 23 bases between. In nucleotides, the CDR3 is TGTGCCAGCAGTCTTACTGACAGGACCTTCTTAAGTGAGCAGTTCTTC. Translating gives CASSLTDRTFLSEQFF.

The chain links TRBV29-1 to TRBJ2-1; 11 bases map to TRBD2. Looked up from germline, CDR1 is SQVTM and CDR2 is ANQGSEA. Unmatched junction bases numbered 8, after V lost 6 bases and J lost 10 bases. The CDR3 totals 13 residues. CDR3 bases: TGCAGCGTGGGTAGCGGGAGGGCTAAGGAGCAGTTCTTC. Translating it yields CSVGSGRAKEQFF.

CDR3 bases: TGTGCCAGCAGCTTAGGCTTAGGGGCGACCGGGGAGCTGTTTTTT. Encoded protein: CASSLGLGATGELFF. The chain links TRBV7-9 to TRBJ2-2; D might be TRBD1 (5 bases). The CDR3 loop spans 15 amino acids. Deletions cut 1 base from V and 5 bases from J, with 11 bases between. Per germline, CDR1 SEHNR and CDR2 FQNEAQ (reference sequence).

The count of this clonotype is one. This chain joins TRBV24-1 and TRBJ2-7, with 10 bases fitting TRBD2. This CDR3 spans 15 amino acids. The ends lost 2 bases at V and 6 bases at J; junction bases unmatched: 6. Germline assignment: CDR1 KGHDR and CDR2 SFDVKD. The CDR3 nucleotides read TGTGCCACCAGTGATTCGGGACTAGCGAAAGTCGAGCAGTACTTC. Translating gives CATSDSGLAKVEQYF.

The V call is TRBV11-2, the J call TRBJ2-5; TRBD1 aligns across 7 bases. After removal of 5 bases from V and 5 bases from J, the junction contained 8 bases not matched to a gene. This CDR3 has 14 amino acids. The germline V gene has CDR1 SGHAT and CDR2 FQNNGV. CDR3 region: CASSTMTGRETQYF. The CDR3 coding sequence is TGTGCCAGCAGCACGATGACAGGGCGGGAGACCCAGTACTTC. Combining the CDR3 with reference TRBV11-2 and TRBJ2-5 gives the whole variable domain EAGVAQSPRYKIIEKRQSVAFWCNPISGHATLYWYQQILGQGPKLLIQFQNNGVVDDSQLPKDRFSAERLKGVDSTLKIQPAKLEDSAVYLCASSTMTGRETQYFGPGTRLLVL.

The rearrangement uses TRBV7-2 and TRBJ2-5; D gene ambiguous. Germline V gene data show CDR1 as SGHTA and CDR2 as FQGNSA. Trimming cost V 2 bases and J 3 bases, with 7 bases left between them. The CDR3 loop spans 13 amino acids. The CDR3 DNA reads TGTGCCAGCAGCTTAACCCCAGAAGAGACCCAGTACTTC. As protein: CASSLTPEETQYF.

The rearrangement links TRBV20-1 to TRBJ2-3; perhaps TRBD2 as D (6 bases). The germline V and J ends were trimmed by 8 bases and 4 bases, with 19 bases remaining between them. This CDR3 has 14 amino acids. Germline V gives CDR1 DFQATT, CDR2 SNEGSKA (reference sequence). The CDR3 sequence is CSSGDSGRSDTQYF. DNA of the CDR3: TGCAGTTCGGGCGACAGCGGGCGGTCAGATACGCAGTATTTT.

This clonotype has just one count. The genes are TRBV25-1 and TRBJ2-1; possible D gene TRBD2, 6 bases. CDR1 and CDR2 from the germline V gene are MGHDK and SYGVNS. CDR3 length: 16 amino acids. The germline V and J ends were trimmed by 4 bases and 7 bases, with 20 bases remaining between them. In nucleotides, the CDR3 is TGTGCCAGCAGTGTCCAAAGGCCGGGAGTTTATAATGAGCAGTTCTTC. Amino acid sequence: CASSVQRPGVYNEQFF.

The genes are TRBV6-5 and TRBJ2-6, with 11 bases aligning to TRBD2. The CDR3 runs to 18 residues. V lost 6 bases and J lost 2; bases outside the gene matches: 9. From germline, CDR1 is MNHEY and CDR2 SVGAGI. For the CDR3, the DNA is TGTGCCAGCAGCCGCCGACTAGCGGGAATCGCTGGGGCCAACGTCCTGACTTTC. Residues: CASSRRLAGIAGANVLTF.

Only a few counts were recorded for this clonotype. This chain joins TRBV6-6 and TRBJ1-2; D is perhaps TRBD1 (6 bases). CDR1 MNHNY and CDR2 SVGAGI come from the germline V gene (reference sequence). V lost 8 bases and J lost 4, with 23 bases in between. CDR3 length equals 16 residues. The CDR3 coding sequence is TGTGCCAGCGGTACGCCCTCGACAGGTCATGCCTATGGCTACACCTTC. Its translation: CASGTPSTGHAYGYTF.

The chain links TRBV12-3 or TRBV12-4 to TRBJ1-5; 8 nucleotides agree with TRBD1. After removal of 5 bases from V and 3 bases from J, the junction contained 9 bases not matched to a gene. The length of the CDR3 is 16 residues. Written as DNA, the CDR3 is TGTGCCAGCAGTCCGAGGACAGGGAGGTTCAATCAGCCCCAGCATTTT. Translation: CASSPRTGRFNQPQHF.

The V and J genes are TRBV15 and TRBJ1-3, with D possibly matching TRBD1 (6 bases). Trimming removed 5 bases from V and 0 bases from J, with 14 bases in between. Germline CDR1 LNHNV, CDR2 YYDKDF (reference sequence). This CDR3 is 16 amino acids long. The CDR3 region has the DNA TGTGCCACCAGCTTGAACAGGGCCCCCTCTGGAAACACCATATATTTT. Protein: CATSLNRAPSGNTIYF.

The chain uses TRBV24-1 and TRBJ2-2; TRBD1 matches 9 bases. V shed 4 bases and J 0 bases; nucleotides not matched to a gene: 5. From germline, CDR1 is KGHDR and CDR2 SFDVKD. The CDR3 is made up of 17 amino acids. The CDR3 coding sequence is TGTGCCACCAGTGACCCAGACAGGGGGACGAACACCGGGGAGCTGTTTTTT. It translates to CATSDPDRGTNTGELFF.

The chain links TRBV29-1 to TRBJ1-1, with TRBD1 as a possible D gene (6 bases). Germline V gene sequence: CDR1 SQVTM, CDR2 ANQGSEA. Trimming shortened V by 7 bases and J by 5 bases, and 17 bases separated the two germline ends. The CDR3 loop spans 13 amino acids. This CDR3 is CSGKQGVGTEAFF. DNA for the CDR3: TGCAGCGGTAAACAGGGAGTAGGAACTGAAGCTTTCTTT. The variable domain in full, with the rest retrieved from reference TRBV29-1 and TRBJ1-1, is SAVISQKPSRDICQRGTSLTIQCQVDSQVTMMFWYRQQPGQSLTLIATANQGSEATYESGFVIDKFPISRPNLTFSTLTVSNMSPEDSSIYLCSGKQGVGTEAFFGQGTRLTVV.

Only a few counts were recorded for this clonotype. V usage is TRBV20-1 and J usage is TRBJ1-5; 8 nucleotides match TRBD1. Trimming removed 3 bases from V and 5 bases from J; junction bases left unmatched: 6. CDR3 length equals 14 residues. The germline gives CDR1 DFQATT, CDR2 SNEGSKA (reference sequence). CDR3 nucleotide sequence: TGCAGTGCTAGCGACGACAGGGGCGATCAGCCCCAGCATTTT. It translates to CSASDDRGDQPQHF.

In this sample, this clonotype turned up a few times. The V and J genes are TRBV18 and TRBJ1-2; D is unresolved. Germline V gives CDR1 KGHSH, CDR2 LQKENI. V lost 3 bases to trimming and J lost 0 bases, with 14 bases between them. The CDR3 totals 16 residues. In DNA form, the CDR3 reads TGTGCCAGCTCACCTAAGTCGCGGCAGGCTAACTATGGCTACACCTTC. Translating it yields CASSPKSRQANYGYTF.

V usage is TRBV29-1 and J usage is TRBJ1-4; D remains ambiguous. Trimming left V 2 bases short and J 10 bases short, with 8 bases between. The CDR3 spans 11 residues. CDR1 SQVTM and CDR2 ANQGSEA come from the germline V gene. CDR3 region: CSVEWFAKLFF. As DNA, the CDR3 is TGCAGCGTTGAATGGTTCGCAAAACTGTTTTTT.

The chain uses TRBV6-2 or TRBV6-3 and TRBJ1-1; D ambiguous. The CDR3 sequence is 13 residues long. In germline, CDR1 is MNHEY, CDR2 SVGEGT. Trimming left V 2 bases short and J 1 base short, with 5 bases between. The CDR3 spells CASSYGQNTEAFF. The DNA for the CDR3 is TGTGCCAGCAGTTACGGGCAGAACACTGAAGCTTTCTTT.

The rearrangement joins TRBV9 to TRBJ2-3, with 9 positions matching TRBD2. The CDR3 is 15 residues long. Trimming took 3 bases from V and 3 from J; bases not matched to a gene: 5. Germline V gives CDR1 SGDLS, CDR2 YYNGEE. Here the CDR3 DNA reads TGTGCCAGCAGCGGCAGCGGGAGGAGGACAGATACGCAGTATTTT. Translated: CASSGSGRRTDTQYF.